This T cell receptor (beta chain) was observed in a study of CD8 T cells in ankylosing spondylitis. This clonotype was seen repeatedly, ten times or more. Its antigen is undetermined. Broader study findings: Before this, some motif variants had been reported in reactive arthritis synovial fluid and blood. Typical of ankylosing spondylitis blood, it appeared, was a TCR beta motif of fewer than ten highly homologous variants. CD8+ by phenotype, disease-linked clones were relatively rare in peripheral blood. Clones tied to disease were said to be significantly enriched in matched ankylosing spondylitis synovial fluid.

Using quantitative 5'-RACE with molecular barcodes, the authors made TCR beta libraries. Via MiXCR, TCRdb re-called the 5' RACE reads, giving one row per CDR3 protein. Altogether under 250,000 distinct CDR3 sequences are present, around 7.9% being singletons, with the ten largest covering around 14%. This TCR was sampled from a male donor with ankylosing spondylitis. Material: blood, either unsorted or a sorted T cell fraction (not recorded which).

The CDR3 DNA follows: TGTGCCAGCAGTTTATCTGCGGTCCGCTCCTACGAGCAGTACTTC. Protein: CASSLSAVRSYEQYF. The rearrangement links TRBV28 to TRBJ2-7; D unresolved. CDR3 length: 15 residues. CDR1 and CDR2 from the germline V gene are MDHEN and SYDVKM. V lost 1 base, J lost 0 bases, and 10 bases lay in between.